This record covers a single TCR beta chain. The antigen is unknown. This entry comes from a study of CD8+CD57+ T cells in acquired aplastic anemia. Genomic DNA provided the template from which TCR beta VDJ and CDR3 profiles were obtained. TCRdb called the reads again in MiXCR, with one record for every CDR3 protein. The data show 150,000 to 180,000 distinct CDR3 sequences, roughly half seen once. The germline V gene encodes CDR1 SNHLY and CDR2 FYNNEI. The CDR3 runs to 13 residues. V was pared by 6 bases and J by 4 bases, with 2 bases of the junction left unmatched. Study-level points and caveats: It was found that roughly 29 CD8+ CDR3 sequences were shared between patients and controls.

Sequencing was done on patients that had shown CD8+CD57+ cell expansion by flow cytometry. Material for sequencing was sorted CD4+, CD8+, or CD8+CD57+ T cells (not recorded which) from PBMCs. This TCR derives from a human donor with aplastic anemia. The gene calls are TRBV2 and TRBJ1-3; TRBD1 agrees at 8 bases. Here the CDR3 reads CASSRDRGNTIYF. CDR3 bases: TGTGCCAGCAGCCGGGACAGGGGAAACACCATATATTTT.